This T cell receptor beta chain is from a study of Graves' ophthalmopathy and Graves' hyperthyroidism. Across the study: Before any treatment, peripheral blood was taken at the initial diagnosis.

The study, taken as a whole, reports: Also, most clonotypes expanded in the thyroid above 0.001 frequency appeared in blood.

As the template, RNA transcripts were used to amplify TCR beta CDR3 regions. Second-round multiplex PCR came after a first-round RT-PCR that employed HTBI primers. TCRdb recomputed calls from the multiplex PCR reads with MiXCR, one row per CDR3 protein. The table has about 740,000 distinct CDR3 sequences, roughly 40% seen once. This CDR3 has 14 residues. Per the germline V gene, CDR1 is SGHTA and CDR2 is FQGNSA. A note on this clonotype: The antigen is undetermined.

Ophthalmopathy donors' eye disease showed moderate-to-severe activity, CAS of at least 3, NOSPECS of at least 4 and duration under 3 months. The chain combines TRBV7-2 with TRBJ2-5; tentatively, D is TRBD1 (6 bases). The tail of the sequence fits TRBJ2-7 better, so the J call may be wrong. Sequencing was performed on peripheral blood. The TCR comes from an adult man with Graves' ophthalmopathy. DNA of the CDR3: TGTGCCAGTGCTTGGACAGCGAGGAGCTACGAGCAGTACTTC. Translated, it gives CASAWTARSYEQYF.